This T cell receptor (beta chain) emerged from a study of tumour-infiltrating T cells in Burkitt lymphoma (dated by TCRdb to about 2020). Some background on the complete study: Clinical outcome was correlated with TCR repertoire data, and overall and progression-free survival were found to be predicted by productive clonality independently of established prognosticators, including age at diagnosis.

The CDR3 spans 16 residues, from the cysteine through the phenylalanine. The DNA shown is the 48-base CDR3, in frame from base 1. Germline trimming amounts to 1 base on V and 3 bases on J, with 4 as the count of junction bases outside the gene matches. The germline V gene (reference sequence) yields PRHDT for CDR1 and FYEKMQ for CDR2. Library preparation was by the immunoSEQ multiplex PCR assay. The clones in this table, taken by TCRdb from immuneACCESS, are in-frame only. Not every clone is retained; where verified, under half of the shortfall comes from an unresolved V gene, and the cause of the rest is unknown. The table for this sample lists 5,000 to 7,000 clones; about a sixth of them were counted only once. In total, the top ten clones hold approximately 14% of the sample. In this sample, this clone turned up a few times. This receptor's antigen is unknown. Per-base quality was not reported, and no clone a single base away is much larger than it.

The chain couples TRBV13 to TRBJ1-1, and 11 bases in between align with TRBD1. The sample taken for sequencing was tumor tissue. The clonotype originates from a human donor with diffuse large B-cell lymphoma. The DNA reads TGTGCCAGCAGCTTAGACGGGACAGGGGGGGACACTGAAGCTTTCTTT. Translated, it reads CASSLDGTGGDTEAFF.